This TCR beta chain was captured by sequencing in a study of identical twins. The V segment lost 4 bases and the J segment 4 bases; nucleotides outside the gene matches: 9. In germline, CDR1 is SGHRS, CDR2 YFSETQ. The CDR3 sequence is 17 residues long. Each CDR3 protein is one row after TCRdb ran MiXCR on the 5' RACE reads. The sample yields 600,000 to 850,000 distinct CDR3 sequences, about 20% seen once. This same sample was also taken into another study, of T cells expressing NK-cell markers.

This receptor was identified in a woman aged 18-29 years in good health. The chain recombines TRBV5-1 with TRBJ2-3, with 13 bases identical to TRBD2. Sequencing was done on a sample of PBMCs. CDR3 in DNA: TGCGCCAGCAGCGTGTTCGGAACTAGCGGGAGGGCAGATACGCAGTATTTT. Translated: CASSVFGTSGRADTQYF.